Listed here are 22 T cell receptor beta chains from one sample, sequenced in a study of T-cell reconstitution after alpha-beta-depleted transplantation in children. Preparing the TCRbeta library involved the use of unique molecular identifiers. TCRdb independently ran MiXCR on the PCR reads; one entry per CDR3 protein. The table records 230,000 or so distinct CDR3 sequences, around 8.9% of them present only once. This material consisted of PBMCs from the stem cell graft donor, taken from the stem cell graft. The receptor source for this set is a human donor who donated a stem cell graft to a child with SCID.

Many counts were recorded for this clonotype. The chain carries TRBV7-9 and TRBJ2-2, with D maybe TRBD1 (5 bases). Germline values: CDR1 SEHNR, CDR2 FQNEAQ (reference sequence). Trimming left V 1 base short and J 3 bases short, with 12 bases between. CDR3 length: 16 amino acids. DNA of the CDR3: TGTGCCAGCAGCTTAGAGGGGCTACCCTACACCGGGGAGCTGTTTTTT. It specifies CASSLEGLPYTGELFF.

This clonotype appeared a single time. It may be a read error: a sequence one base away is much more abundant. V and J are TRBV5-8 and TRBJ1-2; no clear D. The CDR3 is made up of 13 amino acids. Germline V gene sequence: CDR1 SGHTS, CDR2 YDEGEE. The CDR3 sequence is CASAPDRYYGDTF. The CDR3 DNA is TGTGCCAGCGCCCCAGACCGGTACTATGGCGACACCTTC.

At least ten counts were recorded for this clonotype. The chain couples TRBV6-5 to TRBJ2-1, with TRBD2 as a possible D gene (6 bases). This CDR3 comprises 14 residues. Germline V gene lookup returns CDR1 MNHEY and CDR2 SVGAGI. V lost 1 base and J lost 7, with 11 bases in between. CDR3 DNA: TGTGCCAGCAGTTACTTTGGAGGAGGGAATGAGCAGTTCTTC. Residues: CASSYFGGGNEQFF.

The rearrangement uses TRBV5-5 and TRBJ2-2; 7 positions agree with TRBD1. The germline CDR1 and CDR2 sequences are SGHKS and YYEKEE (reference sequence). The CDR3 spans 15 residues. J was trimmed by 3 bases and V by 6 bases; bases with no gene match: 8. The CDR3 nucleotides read TGTGCCAGCAACCCACAGGGGACCTACACCGGGGAGCTGTTTTTT. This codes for CASNPQGTYTGELFF.

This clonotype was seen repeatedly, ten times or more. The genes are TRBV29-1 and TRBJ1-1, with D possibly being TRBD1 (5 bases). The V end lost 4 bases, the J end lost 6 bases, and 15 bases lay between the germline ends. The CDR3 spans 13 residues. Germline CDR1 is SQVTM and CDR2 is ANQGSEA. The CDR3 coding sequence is TGCAGCGTTGGAAGCAGGGTTCTCCCTGAAGCTTTCTTT. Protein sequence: CSVGSRVLPEAFF.

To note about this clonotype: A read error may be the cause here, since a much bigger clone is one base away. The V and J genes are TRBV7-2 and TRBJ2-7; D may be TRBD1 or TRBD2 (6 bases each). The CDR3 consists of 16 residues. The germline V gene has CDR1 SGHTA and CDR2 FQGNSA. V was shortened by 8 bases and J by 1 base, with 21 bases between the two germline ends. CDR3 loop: CASGEDGGHFSYEQYF. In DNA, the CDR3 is TGTGCCAGCGGGGAAGACGGGGGCCACTTTTCCTACGAGCAGTACTTC.

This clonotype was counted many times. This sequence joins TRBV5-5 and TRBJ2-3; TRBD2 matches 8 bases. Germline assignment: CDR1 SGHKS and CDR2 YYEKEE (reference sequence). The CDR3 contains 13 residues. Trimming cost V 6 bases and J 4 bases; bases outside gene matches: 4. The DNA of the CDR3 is TGTGCCAGCAACTTCGGGGGGGCAGATACGCAGTATTTT. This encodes CASNFGGADTQYF. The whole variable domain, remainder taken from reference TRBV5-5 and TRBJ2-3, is DAGVTQSPTHLIKTRGQQVTLRCSPISGHKSVSWYQQVLGQGPQFIFQYYEKEERGRGNFPDRFSARQFPNYSSELNVNALLLGDSALYLCASNFGGADTQYFGPGTRLTVL.

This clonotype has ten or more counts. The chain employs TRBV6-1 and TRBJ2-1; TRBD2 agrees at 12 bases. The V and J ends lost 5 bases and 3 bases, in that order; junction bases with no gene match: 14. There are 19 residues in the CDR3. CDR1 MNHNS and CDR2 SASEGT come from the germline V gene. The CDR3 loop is CASSPRLAGAGGFYNEQFF. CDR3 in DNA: TGTGCCAGCAGTCCCAGACTAGCGGGGGCCGGTGGGTTCTACAATGAGCAGTTCTTC.

The CDR3 region is CASSSSGGGAYGYTF. CDR3 in DNA: TGCGCCAGCAGCTCTTCTGGGGGGGGCGCCTATGGCTACACCTTC. This chain uses TRBV5-1 with TRBJ1-2; D is possibly TRBD1 (6 bases). The CDR3 runs 15 residues. CDR1 is SGHRS, CDR2 YFSETQ, per germline. Trimming shortened V by 3 bases and J by 4 bases, and 16 bases separated the two germline ends. The full variable domain, with the rest looked up from reference TRBV5-1 and TRBJ1-2, is KAGVTQTPRYLIKTRGQQVTLSCSPISGHRSVSWYQQTPGQGLQFLFEYFSETQRNKGNFPGRFSGRQFSNSRSEMNVSTLELGDSALYLCASSSSGGGAYGYTFGSGTRLTVV.

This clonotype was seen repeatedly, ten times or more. DNA for the CDR3: TGTGCCAGCAGCGCGATGAGGGTAGCGCAGTATTTT. This gives the protein CASSAMRVAQYF. The V gene is TRBV5-6, the J gene TRBJ2-3; D may be TRBD2 (5 bases). This CDR3 comprises 12 residues. Germline CDR1 reads SGHDT; CDR2 reads YYEEEE. V lost 4 bases and J 10 bases, leaving 13 bases between the germline ends.

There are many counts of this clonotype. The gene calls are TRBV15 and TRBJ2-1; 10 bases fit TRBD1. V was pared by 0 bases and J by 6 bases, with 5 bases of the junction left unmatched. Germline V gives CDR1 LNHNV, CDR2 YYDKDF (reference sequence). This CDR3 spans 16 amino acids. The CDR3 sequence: CATSRDRQGAGNEQFF. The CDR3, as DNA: TGTGCCACCAGCAGAGATCGACAGGGGGCCGGCAATGAGCAGTTCTTC.

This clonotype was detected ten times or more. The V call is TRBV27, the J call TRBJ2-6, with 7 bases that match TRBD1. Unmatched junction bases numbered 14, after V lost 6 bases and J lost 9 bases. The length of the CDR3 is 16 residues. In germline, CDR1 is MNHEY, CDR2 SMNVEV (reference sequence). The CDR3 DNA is TGTGCCAGCAGCTCCGGGGACAGCCCAGAGGTCAACGTCCTGACTTTC. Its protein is CASSSGDSPEVNVLTF.

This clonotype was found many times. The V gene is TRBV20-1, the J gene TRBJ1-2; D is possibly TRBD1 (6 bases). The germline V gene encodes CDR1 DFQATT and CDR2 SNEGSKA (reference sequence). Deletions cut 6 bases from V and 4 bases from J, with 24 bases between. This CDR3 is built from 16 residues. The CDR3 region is CSATGAGLSTGYGYTF. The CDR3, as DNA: TGCAGTGCCACGGGGGCAGGGTTATCGACGGGCTATGGCTACACCTTC.

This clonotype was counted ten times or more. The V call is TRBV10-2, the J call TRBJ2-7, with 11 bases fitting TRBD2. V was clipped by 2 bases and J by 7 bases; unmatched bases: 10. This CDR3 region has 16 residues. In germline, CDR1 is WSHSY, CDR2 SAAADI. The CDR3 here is CASSERLIAGGREQYF. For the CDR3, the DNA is TGCGCCAGCAGTGAGAGGTTGATAGCGGGGGGGCGTGAGCAGTACTTC.

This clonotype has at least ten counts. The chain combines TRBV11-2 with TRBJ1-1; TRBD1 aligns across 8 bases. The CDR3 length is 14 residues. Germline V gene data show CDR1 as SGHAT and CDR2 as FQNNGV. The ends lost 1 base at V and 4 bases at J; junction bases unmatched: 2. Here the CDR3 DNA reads TGTGCCAGCAGCTTAGCAGGGGGCCGCACTGAAGCTTTCTTT. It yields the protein CASSLAGGRTEAFF.

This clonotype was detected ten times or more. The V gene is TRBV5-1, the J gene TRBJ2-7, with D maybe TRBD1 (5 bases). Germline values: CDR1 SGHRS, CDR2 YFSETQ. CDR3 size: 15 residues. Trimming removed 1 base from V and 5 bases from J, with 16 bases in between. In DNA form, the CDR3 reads TGCGCCAGCAGCTTGTTGGAAGGGGCAGCCCACGAGCAGTACTTC. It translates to CASSLLEGAAHEQYF.

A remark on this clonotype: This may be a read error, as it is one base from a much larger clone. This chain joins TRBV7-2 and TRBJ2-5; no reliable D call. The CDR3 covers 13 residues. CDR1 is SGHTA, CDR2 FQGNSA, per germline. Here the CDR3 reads CASSLEFQETQSF. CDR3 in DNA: TGTGCCAGCAGCTTAGAGTTCCAAGAGACCCAGTCCTTC.

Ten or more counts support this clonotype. CDR3 coding DNA: TGTGCCAGCAGCATCAACAGGGGCGAGGGAGCACCCCTCCACTTT. It yields the protein CASSINRGEGAPLHF. This chain joins TRBV7-8 and TRBJ1-6; 7 bases fit TRBD1. This CDR3 comprises 15 residues. Looked up from germline, CDR1 is SGHVS and CDR2 is FQNEAQ. V lost 5 bases, J lost 11 bases, and 12 bases stayed unmatched.

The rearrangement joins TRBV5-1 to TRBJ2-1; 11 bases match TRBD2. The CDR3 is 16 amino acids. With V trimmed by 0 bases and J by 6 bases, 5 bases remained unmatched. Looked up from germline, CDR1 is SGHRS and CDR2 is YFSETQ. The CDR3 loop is CASSLEPGLAANEQFF. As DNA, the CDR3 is TGCGCCAGCAGCTTGGAACCGGGACTAGCGGCCAATGAGCAGTTCTTC.

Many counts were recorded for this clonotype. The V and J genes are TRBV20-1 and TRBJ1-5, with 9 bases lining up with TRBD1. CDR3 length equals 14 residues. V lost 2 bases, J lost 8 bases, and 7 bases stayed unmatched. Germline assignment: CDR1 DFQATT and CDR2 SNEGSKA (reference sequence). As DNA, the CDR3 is TGCAGTGCTAGATGGGGGGACAGGGACGAGCCCCAGCATTTT. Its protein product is CSARWGDRDEPQHF.

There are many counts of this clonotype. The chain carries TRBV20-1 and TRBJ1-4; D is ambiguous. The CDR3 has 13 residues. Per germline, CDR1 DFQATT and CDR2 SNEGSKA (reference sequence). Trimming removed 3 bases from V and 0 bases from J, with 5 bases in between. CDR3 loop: CSASQATNEKLFF. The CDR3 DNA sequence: TGCAGTGCTAGTCAAGCAACTAATGAAAAACTGTTTTTT.

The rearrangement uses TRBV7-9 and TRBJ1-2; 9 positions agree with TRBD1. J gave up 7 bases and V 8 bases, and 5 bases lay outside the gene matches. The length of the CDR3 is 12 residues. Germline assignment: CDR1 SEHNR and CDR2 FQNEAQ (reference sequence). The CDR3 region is CASWGQGSGYTF. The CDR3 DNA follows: TGTGCCAGCTGGGGACAGGGCTCTGGCTACACCTTC.